The clone carrying this T cell receptor (beta chain) has a single count. Its target is unknown. This record comes from a study of OX40 agonist ivuxolimab in advanced cancers. CDR3 length equals 15 residues. Trimming stripped 0 bases from V and 1 base from J, with 9 bases between. Germline V CDR1 and CDR2: SGHRS, YFSETQ. The assay was immunoSEQ multiplex PCR, and TCRdb's table has in-frame clones only and misses some. Seen here are approximately 89,000 clones, approximately 90% observed once, and the top ten hold more than 0.6%. Study-level points and caveats: CD8+ T cells were the subset that, on average, had more expanded clones than CD4+. Undetermined was the antigen specificity of the expanded peripheral T cells.

This receptor was identified in an adult with an advanced solid tumor such as melanoma, head and neck, liver or kidney cancer. The chain joins TRBV5-1 to TRBJ2-3; a possible D gene is TRBD2 (5 bases). Material: CD4+ or CD8+ T cells sorted from blood, obtained in a trial of the OX40 agonist ivuxolimab. The CDR3 DNA follows: TGCGCCAGCAGCTTGGGAGGGCTCGGCACAGATACGCAGTATTTT. Its translation is CASSLGGLGTDTQYF.